The rows below give T cell receptor beta chains drawn from one sample of a study of T cell responses to AZD1222 COVID-19 vaccine. The repertoire was sequenced with immunoSEQ multiplex PCR; TCRdb's copy has only in-frame clones and lacks some. The profile shows some 180,000 clones, just under 95% of them singletons. Source: peripheral blood, taken 28 days after the second dose of the MenACWY control vaccine. The receptors shown here come from an adult who received the MenACWY meningococcal vaccine as a control. Each CDR3 is given with its conserved first and last residue. The D gene is left open where the match is weak. Clone size appears in some rows only: once, few, many, or a class for an expanded clone.

J gene: TRBJ1-5; clone size: once; V gene: TRBV5-8; D gene: -; CDR3 DNA: TGTGCCAGCAGCTCGGGACGGTTGGGGGGTCAGCCCCAGCATTTT; CDR3 protein: CASSSGRLGGQPQHF
J gene: TRBJ2-7; clone size: -; V gene: TRBV19; D gene: TRBD1; CDR3 DNA: TGTGCCAGTAGTGTCCCGGGACAGGGTGCCGAGCAGTACTTC; CDR3 protein: CASSVPGQGAEQYF
J gene: TRBJ1-5; clone size: -; V gene: TRBV5-5; D gene: -; CDR3 DNA: TGTGCCAGCAGCTTGGAATGGCAGGGTTATCAGCCCCAGCATTTT; CDR3 protein: CASSLEWQGYQPQHF
J gene: TRBJ2-7; clone size: -; V gene: TRBV7-9; D gene: TRBD2; CDR3 DNA: TGTGCCAGCAGCTCCGGGACTAGCGGCTCCTACGAGCAGTACTTC; CDR3 protein: CASSSGTSGSYEQYF
J gene: TRBJ2-3; clone size: -; V gene: TRBV29-1; D gene: -; CDR3 DNA: TGCAGCGTTGAAGAGTGGGGGACGGATACGCAGTATTTT; CDR3 protein: CSVEEWGTDTQYF
J gene: TRBJ2-1; clone size: -; V gene: TRBV2; D gene: -; CDR3 DNA: TGTGCCAGCAGTATAGGCTACAATGAGCAGTTCTTC; CDR3 protein: CASSIGYNEQFF
J gene: TRBJ1-5; clone size: -; V gene: TRBV21-1; D gene: -; CDR3 DNA: TGTGCCAGCAGCAAAGTGGTGGGGGGTCAGCCCCAGCATTTT; CDR3 protein: CASSKVVGGQPQHF
J gene: TRBJ2-5; clone size: -; V gene: TRBV6-5; D gene: TRBD1; CDR3 DNA: TGTCAAGCGGGACAGGGGGAACAAGAGACCCAGTACTTC; CDR3 protein: CQAGQGEQETQYF
J gene: TRBJ1-5; clone size: -; V gene: TRBV30; D gene: -; CDR3 DNA: TGTGCCTGGAGTCTGGCTTATAGCAATCAGCCCCAGCATTTT; CDR3 protein: CAWSLAYSNQPQHF
J gene: TRBJ1-6; clone size: -; V gene: TRBV5-1; D gene: -; CDR3 DNA: TGCGCCAGCAGCTTGACAACTAATAATTCACCCCTCCACTTT; CDR3 protein: CASSLTTNNSPLHF
J gene: TRBJ2-6; clone size: -; V gene: TRBV3-1/TRBV3-2; D gene: -; CDR3 DNA: TGTGCCAGCAGCCAACGCTACGGTGGCGGGGCCAACGTCCTGACTTTC; CDR3 protein: CASSQRYGGGANVLTF
J gene: TRBJ2-2; clone size: -; V gene: TRBV13; D gene: TRBD1; CDR3 DNA: TGTGCCAGCAGCCTGCGACAGGGTAACACCGGGGAGCTGTTTTTT; CDR3 protein: CASSLRQGNTGELFF
J gene: TRBJ1-5; clone size: -; V gene: TRBV3-1/TRBV3-2; D gene: -; CDR3 DNA: TGTGCCAGCAGCCCTATTCGGGGAGCTCAGCCCCAGCATTTT; CDR3 protein: CASSPIRGAQPQHF
J gene: TRBJ1-4; clone size: -; V gene: TRBV7-9; D gene: -; CDR3 DNA: TGTGCCAGCAGCGATTCAAGGGGAGTAACCGAAAAACTGTTTTTT; CDR3 protein: CASSDSRGVTEKLFF
J gene: TRBJ1-2; clone size: once; V gene: TRBV28; D gene: -; CDR3 DNA: TGTGCCAGCGGATCTCCGGGGGCCCCGCGGTATGGCTACACCTTC; CDR3 protein: CASGSPGAPRYGYTF
J gene: TRBJ1-2; clone size: -; V gene: TRBV13; D gene: TRBD1; CDR3 DNA: TGTGCCAGCAGCCGGGGACAGGGTTCGCTTTGGGGTGGCTACACCTTC; CDR3 protein: CASSRGQGSLWGGYTF
J gene: TRBJ1-4; clone size: -; V gene: TRBV6-5; D gene: TRBD1; CDR3 DNA: TGTGCCAGCAGTATACAGGGGACGTCGGAAAAACTGTTTTTT; CDR3 protein: CASSIQGTSEKLFF
J gene: TRBJ2-1; clone size: -; V gene: TRBV6-5; D gene: TRBD2; CDR3 DNA: TGTGCCAGCAGTTTATATAGCGGGGGAACGAGGGATGAGCAGTTCTTC; CDR3 protein: CASSLYSGGTRDEQFF
J gene: TRBJ1-1; clone size: once; V gene: TRBV24-1; D gene: -; CDR3 DNA: TGTGCCACCAGAACCGGGCAGAACACTGAAGCTTTCTTT; CDR3 protein: CATRTGQNTEAFF
J gene: TRBJ1-6; clone size: -; V gene: TRBV5-1; D gene: -; CDR3 DNA: TGCGCCAGCAGCTTGGGTGCAGGTAGTTCACCCCTCCACTTT; CDR3 protein: CASSLGAGSSPLHF
J gene: TRBJ1-1; clone size: -; V gene: TRBV30; D gene: TRBD1; CDR3 DNA: TGTGCCTGGACGACAGGGACTTTGAACACTGAAGCTTTCTTT; CDR3 protein: CAWTTGTLNTEAFF
J gene: TRBJ1-1; clone size: -; V gene: TRBV6-5; D gene: -; CDR3 DNA: TGTGCCAGCAGCAACGGGGTGGCCATTGCTTTCTTT; CDR3 protein: CASSNGVAIAFF
J gene: TRBJ1-4; clone size: -; V gene: TRBV11-2; D gene: -; CDR3 DNA: TGTGCCAGCAGCTTAGACAGGGGAGGGGAAAAACTGTTTTTT; CDR3 protein: CASSLDRGGEKLFF
J gene: TRBJ2-2; clone size: -; V gene: TRBV2; D gene: -; CDR3 DNA: TGTGCCAGCAGTGAAGCCCGTGGGGTACCGAACACCGGGGAGCTGTTTTTT; CDR3 protein: CASSEARGVPNTGELFF
J gene: TRBJ1-3; clone size: once; V gene: TRBV7-2; D gene: TRBD1; CDR3 DNA: TGTGCCAGCAGCTCTCAACAGGGGGCGCGTACCATATATTTT; CDR3 protein: CASSSQQGARTIYF
J gene: TRBJ1-1; clone size: -; V gene: TRBV7-9; D gene: -; CDR3 DNA: TGTGCCAGCAGCTTTGGGCGGGGGGCGAGGCGGGTTGTGGACACTGAAGCTTTCTTT; CDR3 protein: CASSFGRGARRVVDTEAFF
J gene: TRBJ1-2; clone size: -; V gene: TRBV27; D gene: -; CDR3 DNA: TGTGCCAGCAGTCTCAGGGGCCCGCTCTATGGCTACACCTTC; CDR3 protein: CASSLRGPLYGYTF
J gene: TRBJ1-2; clone size: -; V gene: TRBV7-9; D gene: -; CDR3 DNA: TGTGCCAGCAGCTTAGCTAGGCAGGCCAACTATGGCTACACCTTC; CDR3 protein: CASSLARQANYGYTF
J gene: TRBJ1-1; clone size: -; V gene: TRBV7-8; D gene: -; CDR3 DNA: TGTGCCAGCAGCTTAGGAGGGGGGGCCACTGAAGCTTTCTTT; CDR3 protein: CASSLGGGATEAFF
J gene: TRBJ1-5; clone size: -; V gene: TRBV5-6; D gene: -; CDR3 DNA: TGTGCCAGCAGCTGGGCCGGACTGAATCAGCCCCAGCATTTT; CDR3 protein: CASSWAGLNQPQHF
J gene: TRBJ2-2; clone size: -; V gene: TRBV19; D gene: -; CDR3 DNA: TGTGCCAGTAGTATGGCGGGGAGGTTCACCGGGGAGCTGTTTTTT; CDR3 protein: CASSMAGRFTGELFF
J gene: TRBJ2-1; clone size: few; V gene: TRBV6-1; D gene: TRBD2; CDR3 DNA: TGTGCCAGCAGTGAACTAGCGGGGGGGCACAATGAGCAGTTCTTC; CDR3 protein: CASSELAGGHNEQFF
J gene: TRBJ1-5; clone size: -; V gene: TRBV6-1; D gene: TRBD1; CDR3 DNA: TGTGCCAGCAGTGAATTCATTGGACAGGCGGGCAATCAGCCCCAGCATTTT; CDR3 protein: CASSEFIGQAGNQPQHF
J gene: TRBJ2-1; clone size: -; V gene: TRBV6-5; D gene: TRBD2; CDR3 DNA: TGTGCCAGCAGTTACGCCGGGACTAGCGGAGCCAATGAGCAGTTCTTC; CDR3 protein: CASSYAGTSGANEQFF
J gene: TRBJ1-4; clone size: -; V gene: TRBV27; D gene: -; CDR3 DNA: TGTGCCAGCAGTTTAATCATTTCCCATGACCCCCTCAGGGTAAACGATGAAAAACTGTTTTTT; CDR3 protein: CASSLIISHDPLRVNDEKLFF
J gene: TRBJ1-6; clone size: -; V gene: TRBV19; D gene: -; CDR3 DNA: TGTGCCAGTAGTATTCCGACGGGGAATTCACCCCTCCACTTT; CDR3 protein: CASSIPTGNSPLHF
J gene: TRBJ1-1; clone size: -; V gene: TRBV6-5; D gene: -; CDR3 DNA: TGTGCCAGCAGGGGGGCGGCCCGGGGGACTGAAGCTTTCTTT; CDR3 protein: CASRGAARGTEAFF
J gene: TRBJ2-1; clone size: -; V gene: TRBV25-1; D gene: -; CDR3 DNA: TGTGCCAGCAGTGCCGCGTTGGGTGGGGGGGCAGGTGAGCAGTTCTTC; CDR3 protein: CASSAALGGGAGEQFF
J gene: TRBJ1-2; clone size: -; V gene: TRBV28; D gene: -; CDR3 DNA: TGTGCCAGCAGCGCTGGACAGTTTCTGGGCTACACCTTC; CDR3 protein: CASSAGQFLGYTF
J gene: TRBJ1-1; clone size: -; V gene: TRBV28; D gene: TRBD1; CDR3 DNA: TGTGCCAGCAGTCCAATTATGAGGGGGCTAGTGAACACTGAAGCTTTCTTT; CDR3 protein: CASSPIMRGLVNTEAFF
J gene: TRBJ1-5; clone size: -; V gene: TRBV28; D gene: -; CDR3 DNA: TGTGCCAGCACCGACAATCAGCCCCAGCATTTT; CDR3 protein: CASTDNQPQHF
J gene: TRBJ1-6; clone size: once; V gene: TRBV30; D gene: -; CDR3 DNA: TGTGCCTGGATAGGGGCAGGGTATACCTCACCCCTCCACTTT; CDR3 protein: CAWIGAGYTSPLHF
J gene: TRBJ2-1; clone size: -; V gene: TRBV7-6; D gene: -; CDR3 DNA: TGTGCCAGCAGCCCCGTGGTTGGGGACTCCTACAATGAGCAGTTCTTC; CDR3 protein: CASSPVVGDSYNEQFF
J gene: TRBJ1-3; clone size: -; V gene: TRBV24-1; D gene: -; CDR3 DNA: TGTGCCACCAGTGACCAAACAGGGTCTTTTGGAAACACCATATATTTT; CDR3 protein: CATSDQTGSFGNTIYF
J gene: TRBJ2-7; clone size: -; V gene: TRBV12-3/TRBV12-4; D gene: -; CDR3 DNA: TGTGCCAGCAAGGGTGGAGGGAGTCCGTACTTC; CDR3 protein: CASKGGGSPYF
J gene: TRBJ2-4; clone size: -; V gene: TRBV3-1/TRBV3-2; D gene: -; CDR3 DNA: TGTGCCAGCAGCCGGGACGGAAAAAACATTCAGTACTTC; CDR3 protein: CASSRDGKNIQYF
J gene: TRBJ1-4; clone size: -; V gene: TRBV5-1; D gene: -; CDR3 DNA: TGCGCCAGCAGCTTGGATTTGGCCTCTAATGAAAAACTGTTTTTT; CDR3 protein: CASSLDLASNEKLFF
J gene: TRBJ2-4; clone size: -; V gene: TRBV7-2; D gene: -; CDR3 DNA: TGTGCCAGCAGCTTAGGCGGGTCTTCCAAAAACATTCAGTACTTC; CDR3 protein: CASSLGGSSKNIQYF
J gene: TRBJ2-7; clone size: -; V gene: TRBV27; D gene: TRBD1; CDR3 DNA: TGTGCCAGCAGTCCGTCGGGGACAGCTACCTACGAGCAGTACTTC; CDR3 protein: CASSPSGTATYEQYF
J gene: TRBJ2-5; clone size: -; V gene: TRBV5-1; D gene: -; CDR3 DNA: TGCGCCAGCAGCTTCTTTGGGGTAGCGGAGACCCAGTACTTC; CDR3 protein: CASSFFGVAETQYF
J gene: TRBJ1-6; clone size: -; V gene: TRBV28; D gene: TRBD1; CDR3 DNA: TGTGCCAGCAGTTTCCGGGACAGGGCGAATTCACCCCTCCACTTT; CDR3 protein: CASSFRDRANSPLHF